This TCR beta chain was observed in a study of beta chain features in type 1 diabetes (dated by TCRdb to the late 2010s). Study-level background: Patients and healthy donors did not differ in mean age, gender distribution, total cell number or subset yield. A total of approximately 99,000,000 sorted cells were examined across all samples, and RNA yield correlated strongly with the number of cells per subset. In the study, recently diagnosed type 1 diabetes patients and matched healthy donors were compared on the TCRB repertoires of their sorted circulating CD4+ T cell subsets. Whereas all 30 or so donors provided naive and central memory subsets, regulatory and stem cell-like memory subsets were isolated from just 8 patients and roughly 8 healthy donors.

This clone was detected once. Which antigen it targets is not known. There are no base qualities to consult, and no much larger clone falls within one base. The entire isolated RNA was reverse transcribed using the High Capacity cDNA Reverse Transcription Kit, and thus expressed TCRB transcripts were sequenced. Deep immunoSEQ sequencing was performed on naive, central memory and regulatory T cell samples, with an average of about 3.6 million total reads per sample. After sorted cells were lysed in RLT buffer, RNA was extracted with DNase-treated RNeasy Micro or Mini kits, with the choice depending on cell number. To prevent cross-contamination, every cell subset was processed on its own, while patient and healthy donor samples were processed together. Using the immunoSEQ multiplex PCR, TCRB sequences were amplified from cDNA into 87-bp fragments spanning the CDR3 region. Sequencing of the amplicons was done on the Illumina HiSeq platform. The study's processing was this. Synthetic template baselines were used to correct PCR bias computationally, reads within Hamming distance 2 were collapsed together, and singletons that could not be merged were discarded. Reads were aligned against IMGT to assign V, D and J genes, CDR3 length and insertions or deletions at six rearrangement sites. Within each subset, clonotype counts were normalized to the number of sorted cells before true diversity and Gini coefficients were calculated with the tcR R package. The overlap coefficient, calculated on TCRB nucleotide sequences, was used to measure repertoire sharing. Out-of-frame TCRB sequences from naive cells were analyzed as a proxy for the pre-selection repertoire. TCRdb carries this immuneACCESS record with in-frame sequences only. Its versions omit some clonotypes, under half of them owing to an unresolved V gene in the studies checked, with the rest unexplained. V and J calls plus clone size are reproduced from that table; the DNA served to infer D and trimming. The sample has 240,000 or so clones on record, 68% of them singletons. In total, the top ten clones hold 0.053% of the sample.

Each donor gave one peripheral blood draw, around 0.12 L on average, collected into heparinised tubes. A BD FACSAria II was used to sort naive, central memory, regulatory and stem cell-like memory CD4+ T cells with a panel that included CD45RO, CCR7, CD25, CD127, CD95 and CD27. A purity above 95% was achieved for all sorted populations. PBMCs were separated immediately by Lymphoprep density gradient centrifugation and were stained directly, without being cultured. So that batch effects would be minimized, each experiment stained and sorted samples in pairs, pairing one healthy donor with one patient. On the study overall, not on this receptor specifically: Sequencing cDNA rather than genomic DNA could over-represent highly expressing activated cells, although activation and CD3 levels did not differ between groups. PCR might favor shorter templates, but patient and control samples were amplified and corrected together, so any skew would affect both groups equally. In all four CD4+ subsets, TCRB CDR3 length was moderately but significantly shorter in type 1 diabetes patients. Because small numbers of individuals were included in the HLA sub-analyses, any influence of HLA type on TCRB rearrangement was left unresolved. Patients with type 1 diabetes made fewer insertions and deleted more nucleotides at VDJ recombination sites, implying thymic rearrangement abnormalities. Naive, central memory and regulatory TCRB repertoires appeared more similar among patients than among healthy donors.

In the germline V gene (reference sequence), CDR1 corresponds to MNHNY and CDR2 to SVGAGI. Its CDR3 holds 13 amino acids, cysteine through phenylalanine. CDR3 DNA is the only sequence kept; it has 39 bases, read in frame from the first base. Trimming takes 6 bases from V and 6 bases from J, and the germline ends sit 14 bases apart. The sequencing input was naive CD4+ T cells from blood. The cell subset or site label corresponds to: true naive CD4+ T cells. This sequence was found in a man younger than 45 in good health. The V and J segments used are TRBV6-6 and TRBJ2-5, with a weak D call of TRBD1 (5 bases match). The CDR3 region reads CASRNPGLKTQYF. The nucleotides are TGTGCCAGCAGAAACCCAGGGTTGAAGACCCAGTACTTC.